The 31 T cell receptor beta chains reported below all come from one sample, sequenced in a study of CD8+ T cells in alopecia areata. Treatment here: oral pan-JAK inhibitor, 5-10 mg twice daily. RNA was extracted and reverse transcribed into cDNA as the sequencing template. Sequenced by immunoSEQ multiplex PCR; TCRdb stores in-frame clones only, minus some. Of about 120,000 clones in the sample, approximately 60% were seen once. Source: CD4+ T cells sorted from blood, taken at week 4, from a patient treated with tofacitinib. The receptors derive from a human donor with alopecia areata.

The gene calls are TRBV7-4 and TRBJ2-7; the D gene is possibly TRBD1 (5 bases). The length of the CDR3 is 13 residues. CDR1 SGHVT and CDR2 SQSDAQ come from the germline V gene. Deletions cut 4 bases from V and 2 bases from J, with 9 bases between. CDR3 loop: CASSSKQAYEQYF. In DNA form, the CDR3 reads TGTGCCAGCAGCTCCAAACAGGCCTACGAGCAGTACTTC.

The rearrangement uses TRBV6-1 and TRBJ2-4, with 7 nucleotides matching TRBD1. The CDR3 loop spans 12 amino acids. Germline V CDR1 and CDR2: MNHNS, SASEGT. Trimming cost V 6 bases and J 12 bases; bases outside gene matches: 8. CDR3 bases: TGTGCCAGCAGCGGGGACAGTTCGGGTCAGTACTTC. Its protein is CASSGDSSGQYF.

This chain uses TRBV9 with TRBJ1-4; 7 nucleotides agree with TRBD1. Germline CDR1 and CDR2: SGDLS and YYNGEE. J was trimmed by 8 bases and V by 0 bases; bases with no gene match: 7. This CDR3 has 15 amino acids. The CDR3 spells CASSVATGEQEKLFF. For the CDR3, the DNA is TGTGCCAGCAGCGTAGCCACAGGGGAACAAGAAAAACTGTTTTTT.

The gene calls are TRBV5-1 and TRBJ1-4; D might be TRBD1 (5 bases). The CDR3 covers 13 residues. In germline, CDR1 is SGHRS, CDR2 YFSETQ. Between the trimmed V and J ends, which lost 2 bases and 7 bases, there was a span of 9 bases. The CDR3 DNA is TGCGCCAGCAGCTTCTCAGGGAGTGAAAAACTGTTTTTT. Translating it yields CASSFSGSEKLFF.

The rearrangement uses TRBV20-1 and TRBJ2-7; D unresolved. The length of the CDR3 is 11 residues. V lost 1 base to trimming and J lost 2 bases, with 3 bases between them. Germline lookup yields CDR1 DFQATT and CDR2 SNEGSKA (reference sequence). The CDR3 DNA reads TGCAGTGCTAGAGGGACCTACGAGCAGTACTTC. This sequence encodes CSARGTYEQYF.

The rearrangement uses TRBV5-1 and TRBJ1-2; 7 bases map to TRBD1. Germline CDR1 is SGHRS and CDR2 is YFSETQ. CDR3 size: 14 residues. The junction had 1 base not matched to a gene; V was cut back by 0 bases and J by 2 bases. CDR3 sequence reads: CASSLEGQNYGYTF. For the CDR3, the DNA is TGCGCCAGCAGCTTGGAGGGACAGAACTATGGCTACACCTTC.

V and J are TRBV29-1 and TRBJ1-1; D might be TRBD1 (5 bases). V was pared by 7 bases and J by 9 bases, with 15 bases between. Per the germline V gene, CDR1 is SQVTM and CDR2 is ANQGSEA. CDR3 length: 11 residues. The CDR3 reads CSERRQTKAFF. As DNA, the CDR3 is TGCAGCGAGAGAAGACAGACGAAAGCTTTCTTT.

V gene TRBV7-9 combines with J gene TRBJ2-5; TRBD1 aligns across 9 bases. The J segment lost 11 bases and the V segment lost 5 bases, leaving 3 bases of the junction unmatched. Germline CDR1 SEHNR, CDR2 FQNEAQ (reference sequence). The CDR3 contains 11 residues. CDR3 residues: CASSRDRAQYF. CDR3 DNA: TGTGCCAGCAGCCGGGACAGGGCACAGTACTTC.

There are a few counts of this clone. The chain employs TRBV30 and TRBJ1-4; 7 nucleotides line up with TRBD1. Germline V lookup: CDR1 GTSNPN, CDR2 SVGIG (reference sequence). This CDR3 region has 13 residues. Trimming took 7 bases from V and 5 from J; bases not matched to a gene: 7. CDR3 nucleotides: TGTGCCTTTTCAGGGGGGCCGAATGAAAAACTGTTTTTT. It specifies CAFSGGPNEKLFF.

As concerns this clone: Within the sample, other DNA sequences also encode this same CDR3. In DNA form, the CDR3 reads TGCAGCGTTGTGCGCGGGAACACTGAAGCTTTCTTT. Its protein is CSVVRGNTEAFF. V is TRBV29-1 and J is TRBJ1-1; no firm D call. The CDR3 consists of 12 residues. Deletions cut 4 bases from V and 1 base from J, with 7 bases between. CDR1 and CDR2 (germline): SQVTM, ANQGSEA. Together with reference TRBV29-1 and TRBJ1-1, the CDR3 gives the full variable domain: SAVISQKPSRDICQRGTSLTIQCQVDSQVTMMFWYRQQPGQSLTLIATANQGSEATYESGFVIDKFPISRPNLTFSTLTVSNMSPEDSSIYLCSVVRGNTEAFFGQGTRLTVV.

The V call is TRBV7-2, the J call TRBJ1-2; 7 nucleotides match TRBD1. The germline V gene has CDR1 SGHTA and CDR2 FQGNSA. V lost 4 bases to trimming and J lost 6 bases; unmatched junction nucleotides: 8. This CDR3 has 14 residues. The CDR3 nucleotides read TGTGCCAGCAGCTCACCGGGGACAGCCCATGGCTACACCTTC. Amino acid sequence: CASSSPGTAHGYTF. The full variable domain, with the rest looked up from reference TRBV7-2 and TRBJ1-2, is GAGVSQSPSNKVTEKGKDVELRCDPISGHTALYWYRQSLGQGLEFLIYFQGNSAPDKSGLPSDRFSAERTGGSVSTLTIQRTQQEDSAVYLCASSSPGTAHGYTFGSGTRLTVV.

This sequence joins TRBV2 and TRBJ2-2, with D maybe TRBD1 (6 bases). Between the trimmed V and J ends, which lost 5 bases and 7 bases, there was a span of 17 bases. Germline loops: CDR1 SNHLY, CDR2 FYNNEI. The CDR3 has 15 amino acids. CDR3 nucleotide sequence: TGTGCCAGCAGTCGTCCTGGGGGCCGGGTCGGGGAGCTGTTTTTT. It specifies CASSRPGGRVGELFF.

V gene TRBV20-1 combines with J gene TRBJ2-7; 10 bases are shared with TRBD1. V dropped 8 bases and J dropped 5; count of bases not matched to a gene: 3. Germline loops: CDR1 DFQATT, CDR2 SNEGSKA (reference sequence). The CDR3 spans 11 residues. The CDR3 nucleotides are TGCAGTACGGGACAGGGGAACGAGCAGTACTTC. Its protein is CSTGQGNEQYF.

This clone was seen more than once but under ten times. A read error may account for a junction end that differs from germline. V usage is TRBV5-4 and J usage is TRBJ2-1; possible D gene TRBD2, 6 bases. This CDR3 is 15 amino acids long. Germline V gene sequence: CDR1 SGHNT, CDR2 YYREEE (reference sequence). CDR3 in amino acids: CASSSRERSYNEQFF. CDR3 in DNA: TGCGCCAGCAGCTCCCGGGAGAGGTCCTACAATGAGCAGTTCTTC. Based on the CDR3 plus reference TRBV5-4 and TRBJ2-1, the full variable domain is ETGVTQSPTHLIKTRGQQVTLRCSSQSGHNTVSWYQQALGQGPQFIFQYYREEENGRGNFPPRFSGLQFPNYSSELNVNALELDDSALYLCASSSRERSYNEQFFGPGTRLTVL.

This chain connects TRBV28 to TRBJ2-7, with TRBD1 matching over 11 bases. Germline CDR1 is MDHEN and CDR2 is SYDVKM. V trimming: 8 bases; J trimming: 5 bases; junction bases outside the gene matches: 2. This CDR3 spans 12 amino acids. The CDR3 here is CASGDRGNEQYF. The CDR3, as DNA: TGTGCCAGCGGGGACAGGGGGAACGAGCAGTACTTC.

V gene TRBV29-1 combines with J gene TRBJ1-2; maybe TRBD1 (6 bases). V shed 3 bases and J shed 4 bases, with 12 bases lying between them. The CDR3 is 13 amino acids. Germline V gene data show CDR1 as SQVTM and CDR2 as ANQGSEA. Here the CDR3 DNA reads TGCAGCGTTGATTTACGACAGGCCTATGGCTACACCTTC. Amino acids: CSVDLRQAYGYTF. Drawing the rest from reference TRBV29-1 and TRBJ1-2, the complete variable domain is SAVISQKPSRDICQRGTSLTIQCQVDSQVTMMFWYRQQPGQSLTLIATANQGSEATYESGFVIDKFPISRPNLTFSTLTVSNMSPEDSSIYLCSVDLRQAYGYTFGSGTRLTVV.

At least ten counts were recorded for this clone. Mismatch with germline at one junction end may stem from a read error. The CDR3 DNA is TGTGCCAGCAGTGAAATTTCGGCAGCTCCCTTC. Its translation: CASSEISAAPF. This chain joins TRBV6-1 and TRBJ1-2; D not certain. The CDR3 is 11 residues long. CDR1 and CDR2 from the germline V gene are MNHNS and SASEGT.

This clone has just a few counts. This chain joins TRBV19 and TRBJ2-7; tentative D call: TRBD1 (6 bases). The CDR3 spans 15 residues. Trimming cost V 5 bases and J 0 bases, with 14 bases left between them. The germline CDR1 and CDR2 sequences are LNHDA and SQIVND (reference sequence). CDR3 sequence reads: CASSPWDTSSYEQYF. Written as DNA, the CDR3 is TGTGCCAGTAGTCCGTGGGACACGAGCTCCTACGAGCAGTACTTC.

The V gene is TRBV7-2, the J gene TRBJ1-2, with TRBD1 as a possible D gene (5 bases). In germline, CDR1 is SGHTA, CDR2 FQGNSA. With 3 bases removed from V and 13 bases from J, the gap between germline ends came to 12 bases. There are 11 residues in the CDR3. The CDR3 loop is CASSLGPQVTF. CDR3 DNA: TGTGCCAGCAGCTTGGGGCCCCAGGTCACCTTC. Combining the CDR3 with reference TRBV7-2 and TRBJ1-2 gives the whole variable domain GAGVSQSPSNKVTEKGKDVELRCDPISGHTALYWYRQSLGQGLEFLIYFQGNSAPDKSGLPSDRFSAERTGGSVSTLTIQRTQQEDSAVYLCASSLGPQVTFGSGTRLTVV.

This clone has a single count. This sequence joins TRBV7-9 and TRBJ1-1; D remains ambiguous. V was pared by 5 bases and J by 0 bases, with 13 bases between. Looked up from germline, CDR1 is SEHNR and CDR2 is FQNEAQ (reference sequence). This CDR3 is built from 15 residues. The CDR3 loop is CASSRSRSMNTEAFF. DNA of the CDR3: TGTGCCAGCAGCCGAAGCAGGAGCATGAACACTGAAGCTTTCTTT.

The chain has TRBV27 and TRBJ1-2; tentatively, D is TRBD1 (5 bases). Germline CDR1 reads MNHEY; CDR2 reads SMNVEV (reference sequence). Trimming cost V 0 bases and J 8 bases, with 10 bases left between them. The CDR3 is 13 amino acids. For the CDR3, the DNA is TGTGCCAGCAGTTTATCAGGGGCGGGCGGCTACACCTTC. It codes for CASSLSGAGGYTF.

The chain joins TRBV27 to TRBJ2-7; 9 bases line up with TRBD2. Germline lookup yields CDR1 MNHEY and CDR2 SMNVEV (reference sequence). The CDR3 is 17 residues long. V gave up 3 bases and J gave up 4 bases; unmatched junction bases: 13. The CDR3 nucleotides read TGTGCCAGCAGTTTCCCCCCTGAAGACCTAGCGGGGTACGAGCAGTACTTC. Encoded protein: CASSFPPEDLAGYEQYF.

The gene calls are TRBV7-3 and TRBJ1-1, with D hard to call. Germline CDR1 SGHTA, CDR2 FQGTGA. The CDR3 has 13 residues. V was pared by 2 bases and J by 2 bases, with 6 bases between. CDR3 DNA: TGTGCCAGCAGCTTAGGTTATAACACTGAAGCTTTCTTT. The encoded protein is CASSLGYNTEAFF.

There are a few counts of this clone. The chain links TRBV2 to TRBJ1-1; the D is unclear. Germline CDR1 is SNHLY and CDR2 is FYNNEI. The CDR3 extends over 12 amino acids. V lost 3 bases and J lost 2, with 4 bases in between. The CDR3 DNA reads as TGTGCCAGCAGTGATCCTAACACTGAAGCTTTCTTT. This gives the protein CASSDPNTEAFF.

The chain employs TRBV11-3 and TRBJ2-7, with TRBD1 as a possible D gene (6 bases). The germline V and J ends were trimmed by 5 bases and 6 bases, with 14 bases remaining between them. The length of the CDR3 is 13 residues. Germline V gene data show CDR1 as SGHNT and CDR2 as YENEEA. This CDR3 reads CASSQDRTREQYF. CDR3 nucleotides: TGTGCCAGCAGCCAAGACAGGACTCGCGAGCAGTACTTC.

This clone was recorded once. The CDR3 is CASRSQGGNGELFF. The CDR3 nucleotides read TGTGCCAGTAGATCACAGGGCGGAAACGGGGAGCTGTTTTTT. The rearrangement links TRBV19 to TRBJ2-2, with D maybe TRBD1 (6 bases). Germline CDR1 LNHDA, CDR2 SQIVND (reference sequence). V lost 6 bases and J lost 7, with 15 bases in between. The CDR3 is 14 amino acids.

The chain recombines TRBV14 with TRBJ2-2; D not resolved. With 5 bases removed from V and 6 bases from J, the gap between germline ends came to 16 bases. Germline V lookup: CDR1 SGHDN, CDR2 FVKESK. The CDR3 loop spans 15 amino acids. The CDR3 nucleotides read TGTGCCAGCAGCTCCTTGACCCCTCGTCCCGGGGAGCTGTTTTTT. Amino acid sequence: CASSSLTPRPGELFF. The whole variable domain, filled in from reference TRBV14 and TRBJ2-2, reads EAGVTQFPSHSVIEKGQTVTLRCDPISGHDNLYWYRRVMGKEIKFLLHFVKESKQDESGMPNNRFLAERTGGTYSTLKVQPAELEDSGVYFCASSSLTPRPGELFFGEGSRLTVL.

This clone was counted only a few times. Other DNA sequences of this sample code for an identical CDR3. The chain couples TRBV9 to TRBJ1-5; 7 positions agree with TRBD1. J was trimmed by 7 bases and V by 4 bases; bases with no gene match: 8. Germline values: CDR1 SGDLS, CDR2 YYNGEE. The CDR3 covers 14 residues. CDR3 DNA sequence: TGTGCCAGCAGCCCGACAGGGTTGGGACAGCCCCAGCATTTT. It encodes CASSPTGLGQPQHF.

The J gene is TRBJ2-7, the V gene TRBV27, with D unclear. V was cut by 6 bases and J by 7 bases, with 16 bases left in between. The CDR3 consists of 13 residues. The germline CDR1 and CDR2 sequences are MNHEY and SMNVEV (reference sequence). The CDR3 DNA sequence: TGTGCCAGCAGCACCCGCCGTCGGACGGAGCAGTACTTC. Translating gives CASSTRRRTEQYF.

This chain connects TRBV2 to TRBJ2-5; D is perhaps TRBD2 (6 bases). Trimming shortened V by 11 bases and J by 5 bases, and 18 bases separated the two germline ends. The CDR3 is made up of 13 amino acids. CDR1 is SNHLY and CDR2 is FYNNEI in the germline V gene. The CDR3 is CAGRASASETQYF. The CDR3 DNA reads as TGTGCCGGACGGGCTAGCGCTAGTGAGACCCAGTACTTC. Full variable domain (remainder filled in from reference TRBV2 and TRBJ2-5): EPEVTQTPSHQVTQMGQEVILRCVPISNHLYFYWYRQILGQKVEFLVSFYNNEISEKSEIFDDQFSVERPDGSNFTLKIRSTKLEDSAMYFCAGRASASETQYFGPGTRLLVL.

The rearrangement uses TRBV5-6 and TRBJ1-5, with a weak D call TRBD1 (5 bases). CDR3 length: 14 amino acids. In germline, CDR1 is SGHDT, CDR2 YYEEEE. Trimming took 6 bases from V and 5 from J, leaving 15 bases between them. CDR3 sequence: CASTTAGRYQPQHF. CDR3 DNA: TGTGCCAGCACTACGGCAGGGAGGTATCAGCCCCAGCATTTT.